Listed below are T cell receptor beta chains from one sample, sequenced in a study of blood T cells in healthy people across ages. TCRdb re-analysed the 5' RACE reads in MiXCR, keeping a single row per CDR3 protein. This table holds about 1.8 million distinct CDR3 sequences, roughly 49% found once. Material: blood. The receptors shown here come from a woman aged 40 to 50 in good health. Both conserved end residues are trimmed from each CDR3. Fields, in order: V gene, J gene, CDR3 protein.

>TRBV15|TRBJ2-7
ATSRDRDFDEQY
>TRBV29-1|TRBJ1-2
SVEGQGLGGYT
>TRBV28|TRBJ1-5
ATTDSNQPQH
>TRBV6-1|TRBJ2-7
ASSGSGVTSYEQY
>TRBV19|TRBJ1-2
ASSMVRDHYGYT
>TRBV12-3/TRBV12-4|TRBJ1-1
ASSLTTYTEAF
>TRBV5-1|TRBJ1-6
ASSLQQGNTNSPLH
>TRBV7-2|TRBJ1-2
ASSAPGQANYGYT
>TRBV25-1|TRBJ1-2
ASSTDRRYGYT
>TRBV29-1|TRBJ1-1
SVASSRNTEAF
>TRBV5-1|TRBJ2-1
ASSFDRTQINEQF
>TRBV20-1|TRBJ2-5
SARGQGTGETQY
>TRBV9|TRBJ1-2
ARSAHRDRAFYGYT
>TRBV29-1|NA
SASGSWSEQY
>TRBV20-1|TRBJ2-7
SALGTRKY
>TRBV10-3|TRBJ2-7
AIREELSDEQY
>TRBV7-2|TRBJ2-7
ASSLETGGAYEQY
>TRBV25-1|TRBJ1-2
ASSEWPHGYT
>TRBV12-3/TRBV12-4|TRBJ1-2
ASSGQVHGYT
>TRBV9|TRBJ1-4
ASSVGTGGSRPKLF
>TRBV6-6|TRBJ2-7
ASRDTGDPYEQY
>TRBV27|TRBJ1-1
ASSAWDGTEAF
>TRBV7-9|TRBJ2-5
ASCQGVLQEQETQY
>TRBV28|TRBJ1-2
ASSLPLRAPYGYT
>TRBV3-1|TRBJ2-3
AGSQEPGGPFPDTQY
>TRBV20-1|TRBJ2-1
SATDGQRGGRGEQF
>TRBV20-1|TRBJ2-3
SARDMVGTDTQY
>TRBV27|TRBJ2-7
ASRASGTPTEQY
>TRBV29-1|TRBJ2-1
SVETLGQGRNEQF
>TRBV4-3|TRBJ1-1
ASSQESAVTEAF
>TRBV3-1|TRBJ2-3
ASSPFMTDTQY
>TRBV5-1|TRBJ1-1
ASSPPGVNTEAF